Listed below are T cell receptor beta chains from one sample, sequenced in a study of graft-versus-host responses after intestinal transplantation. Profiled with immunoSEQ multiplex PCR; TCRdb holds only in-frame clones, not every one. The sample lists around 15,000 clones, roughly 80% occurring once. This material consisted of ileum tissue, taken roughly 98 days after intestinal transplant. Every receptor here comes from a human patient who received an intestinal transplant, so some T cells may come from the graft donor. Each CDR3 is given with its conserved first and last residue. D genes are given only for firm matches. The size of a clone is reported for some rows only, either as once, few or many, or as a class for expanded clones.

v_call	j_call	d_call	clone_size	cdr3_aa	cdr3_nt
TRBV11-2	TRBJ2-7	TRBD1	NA	CASSFKTGVPYEQYF	TGTGCCAGCAGCTTTAAGACAGGGGTCCCCTACGAGCAGTACTTC
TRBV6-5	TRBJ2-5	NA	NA	CASSYRGRYQETQYF	TGTGCCAGCAGTTACAGGGGCCGGTACCAAGAGACCCAGTACTTC
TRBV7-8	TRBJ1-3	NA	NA	CASSGNLRNTIYF	TGTGCCAGCAGCGGAAACCTTAGAAACACCATATATTTT
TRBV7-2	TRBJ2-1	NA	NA	CASSLVRGSGGEQFF	TGTGCCAGCAGCTTAGTAAGGGGGTCGGGGGGTGAGCAGTTCTTC
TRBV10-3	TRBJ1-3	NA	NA	CAISALPRMISGNTIYF	TGTGCCATCAGTGCGCTTCCCAGGATGATCTCTGGAAACACCATATATTTT
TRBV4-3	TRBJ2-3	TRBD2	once	CASSQVRGGWTDTQYF	TGCGCCAGCAGCCAAGTCCGGGGGGGTTGGACAGATACGCAGTATTTT
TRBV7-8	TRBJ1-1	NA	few	CASSFGILGEAFF	TGTGCCAGCAGCTTCGGGATCCTAGGTGAAGCTTTCTTT
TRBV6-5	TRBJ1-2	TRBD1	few	CASSYSTGRTYGYTF	TGTGCCAGCAGTTACTCGACAGGGAGGACGTATGGCTACACCTTC
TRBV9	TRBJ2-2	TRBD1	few	CASSVVGGPAGELFF	TGTGCCAGCAGCGTCGTAGGGGGCCCCGCCGGGGAGCTGTTTTTT
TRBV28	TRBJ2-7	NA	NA	CASSPPRRVFEQYF	TGTGCCAGCAGCCCGCCCCGGCGAGTGTTTGAGCAGTACTTC
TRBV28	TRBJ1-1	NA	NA	CASSLCNRQNTEAFF	TGTGCCAGCAGTTTATGTAACAGGCAGAACACTGAAGCTTTCTTT
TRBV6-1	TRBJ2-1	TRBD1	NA	CASSADRGRVYNEQFF	TGTGCCAGCAGTGCGGACAGGGGGCGCGTCTACAATGAGCAGTTCTTC
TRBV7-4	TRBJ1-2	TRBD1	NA	CASSLGGQGADGYTF	TGTGCCAGCAGCTTAGGGGGCCAGGGGGCAGATGGCTACACCTTC
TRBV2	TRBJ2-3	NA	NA	CASSRTQYF	TGTGCCAGCAGTCGTACGCAGTATTTT
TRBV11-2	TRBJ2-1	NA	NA	CASRLVWDAYNEQFF	TGTGCCAGCAGGCTCGTTTGGGACGCCTACAATGAGCAGTTCTTC
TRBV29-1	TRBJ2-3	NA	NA	CSVEEWLVVDTQYF	TGCAGCGTTGAAGAATGGCTGGTAGTCGATACGCAGTATTTT
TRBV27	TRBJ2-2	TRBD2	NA	CASSSPASGRAGELFF	TGTGCCAGCAGTTCCCCCGCTAGCGGGAGGGCCGGGGAGCTGTTTTTT
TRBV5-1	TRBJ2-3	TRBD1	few	CASSRGTGTDTQYF	TGCGCCAGCAGCCGAGGGACAGGGACAGATACGCAGTATTTT
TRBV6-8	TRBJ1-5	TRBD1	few	CASSGRQGGQPQHF	TGTGCCAGCAGTGGTCGACAGGGAGGACAGCCCCAGCATTTT
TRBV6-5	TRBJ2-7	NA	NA	CASSYSYRWEQYF	TGTGCCAGCAGTTACTCTTATAGGTGGGAGCAGTACTTC
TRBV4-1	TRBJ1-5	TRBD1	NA	CASSQDARKDRRLPQPQHF	TGCGCCAGCAGCCAAGATGCACGAAAGGACAGGCGATTACCTCAGCCCCAGCATTTT
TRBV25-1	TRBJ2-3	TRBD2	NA	CASSAGTSGGTSTDTQYF	TGTGCCAGCAGTGCCGGGACTAGCGGGGGGACTAGCACAGATACGCAGTATTTT